This TCR beta chain was sequenced for a study of glioma-infiltrating T cells. In its sample, this clonotype was seen many times. Its antigen is not identified. Amplification of TCR alpha and beta CDR3 regions from RNA used iRepertoire nested multiplex PCR. For one-step reverse transcription and amplification, roughly 100-400 ng of tissue mRNA or PBMC total RNA was used. TCRdb re-analysed the multiplex PCR reads in MiXCR, keeping a single row per CDR3 protein. The table has around 99,000 distinct CDR3 sequences, 25% seen once; the top ten hold roughly a third. CDR3 size: 15 residues. Per the germline V gene, CDR1 is LGHDT and CDR2 is YNNKEL (reference sequence). Trimming removed 1 base at V and 7 bases at J, with 16 bases between. Whole-study findings and limits: Above-expected tissue-blood divergence occurred in all gliomas, most in low-grade ones. Very few CDR3 sequences were shared between tissue and blood.

Sequences were obtained from glioma tissue, nonneoplastic brain tissue, or PBMCs (not recorded which). This chain uses TRBV3-1 with TRBJ2-5; maybe TRBD1 (6 bases). The TCR sequence derives from a human donor with low-grade glioma or glioblastoma, undergoing nonglioma brain surgery, or in good health (not recorded which). The DNA for the CDR3 is TGTGCCAGCAGCCAAGGGACAGCCATTAGTTTGACCCAGTACTTC. Its protein product is CASSQGTAISLTQYF.